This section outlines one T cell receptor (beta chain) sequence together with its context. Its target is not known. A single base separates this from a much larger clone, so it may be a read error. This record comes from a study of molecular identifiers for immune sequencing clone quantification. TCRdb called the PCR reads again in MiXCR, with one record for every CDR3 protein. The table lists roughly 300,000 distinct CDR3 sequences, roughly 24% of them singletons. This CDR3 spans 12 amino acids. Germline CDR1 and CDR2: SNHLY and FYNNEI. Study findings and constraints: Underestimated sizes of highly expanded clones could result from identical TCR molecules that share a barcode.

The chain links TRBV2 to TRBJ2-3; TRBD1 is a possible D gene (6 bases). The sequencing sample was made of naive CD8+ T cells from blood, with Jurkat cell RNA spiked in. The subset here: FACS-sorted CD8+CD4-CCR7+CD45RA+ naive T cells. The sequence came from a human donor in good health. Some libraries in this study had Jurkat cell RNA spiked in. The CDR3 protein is CAIKGVTDMQYF. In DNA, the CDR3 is TGTGCCATCAAGGGGGTTACGGATATGCAGTATTTT.